The sequence of this T cell receptor (beta chain) was determined in a study of CD8+ T cells in alopecia areata. Sequencing used cDNA as its template, made by extracting RNA and reverse transcribing it. Repertoires were generated with immunoSEQ multiplex PCR, while TCRdb's copy carries only in-frame clones and drops some. The sample lists about 180,000 clones, 53% occurring once. Treatment indicated: oral pan-JAK inhibitor, 5-10 mg twice daily. V was pared by 0 bases and J by 2 bases, with 11 bases between. This CDR3 region has 14 residues. Germline V gene sequence: CDR1 SQVTM, CDR2 ANQGSEA. In this sample, this clone turned up a few times.

The gene calls are TRBV29-1 and TRBJ2-7; D is perhaps TRBD1 (5 bases). Material: CD8+ T cells sorted from blood, obtained at week 24, from a patient treated with tofacitinib. This sequence was found in a human donor with alopecia areata. CDR3 nucleotide sequence: TGCAGCGTTGAAGATAACCCAGGGCCCTACGAGCAGTACTTC. The encoded protein is CSVEDNPGPYEQYF.